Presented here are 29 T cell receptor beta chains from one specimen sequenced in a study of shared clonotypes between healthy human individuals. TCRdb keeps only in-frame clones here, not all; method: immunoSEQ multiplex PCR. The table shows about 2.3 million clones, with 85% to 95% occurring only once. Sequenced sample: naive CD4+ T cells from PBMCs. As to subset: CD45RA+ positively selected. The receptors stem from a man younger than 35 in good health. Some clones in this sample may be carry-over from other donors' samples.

CDR3 nucleotide sequence: TGTGCCAGCAGCCCCCGGACTAGCGGGAGGTTGGGGGAGCTGTTTTTT. Amino acids: CASSPRTSGRLGELFF. This chain joins TRBV13 and TRBJ2-2; 14 bases are shared with TRBD2. This CDR3 has 16 residues. Losses at the gene ends were 5 bases for V and 8 bases for J; bases not matched to a gene: 7. The germline V gene encodes CDR1 PRHDT and CDR2 FYEKMQ (reference sequence).

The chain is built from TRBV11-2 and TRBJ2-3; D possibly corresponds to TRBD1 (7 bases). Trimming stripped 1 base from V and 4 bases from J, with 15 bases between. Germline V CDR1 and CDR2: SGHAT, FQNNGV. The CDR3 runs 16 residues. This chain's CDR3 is CASSLGQGGRPDTQYF. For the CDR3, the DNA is TGTGCCAGCAGCTTAGGTCAGGGGGGTCGTCCAGATACGCAGTATTTT.

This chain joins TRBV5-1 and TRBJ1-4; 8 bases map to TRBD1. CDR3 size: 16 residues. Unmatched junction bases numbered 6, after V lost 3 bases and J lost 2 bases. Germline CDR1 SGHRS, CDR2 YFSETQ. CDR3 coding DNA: TGCGCCAGCAGCTCCCAAGGACAGGGTACTAATGAAAAACTGTTTTTT. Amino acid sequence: CASSSQGQGTNEKLFF.

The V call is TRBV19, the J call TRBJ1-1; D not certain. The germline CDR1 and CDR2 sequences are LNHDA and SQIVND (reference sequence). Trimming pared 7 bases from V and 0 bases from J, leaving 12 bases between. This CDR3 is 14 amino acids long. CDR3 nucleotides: TGTGCCAGTACCATCGGACGCATGAACACTGAAGCTTTCTTT. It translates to CASTIGRMNTEAFF.

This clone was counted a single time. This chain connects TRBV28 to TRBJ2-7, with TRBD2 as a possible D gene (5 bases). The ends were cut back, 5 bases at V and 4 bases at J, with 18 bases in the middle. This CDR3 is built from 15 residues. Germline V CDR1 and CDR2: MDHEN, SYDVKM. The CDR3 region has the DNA TGTGCCAGCAGTCCACGTTCGGGGTCTCGGTACGAGCAGTACTTC. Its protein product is CASSPRSGSRYEQYF.

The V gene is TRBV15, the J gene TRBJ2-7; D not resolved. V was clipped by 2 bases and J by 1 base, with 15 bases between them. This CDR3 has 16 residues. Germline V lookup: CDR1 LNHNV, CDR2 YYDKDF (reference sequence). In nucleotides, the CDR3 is TGTGCCACCAGCAGAACCACAGTGAAGTGGTCCTACGAGCAGTACTTC. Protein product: CATSRTTVKWSYEQYF.

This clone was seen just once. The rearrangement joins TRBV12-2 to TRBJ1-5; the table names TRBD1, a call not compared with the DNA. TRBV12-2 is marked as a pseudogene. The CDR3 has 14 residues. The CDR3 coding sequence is TGTGCAAGTCGCTTAGGTTGGCGCAATCAGCCCCAGCATTTT. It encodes CASRLGWRNQPQHF.

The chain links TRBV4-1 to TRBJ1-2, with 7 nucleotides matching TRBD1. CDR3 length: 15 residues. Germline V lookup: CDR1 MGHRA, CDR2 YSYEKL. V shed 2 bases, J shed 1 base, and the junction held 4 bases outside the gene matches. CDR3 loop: CASSQSQGGNYGYTF. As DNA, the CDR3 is TGCGCCAGCAGCCAATCCCAGGGGGGTAACTATGGCTACACCTTC.

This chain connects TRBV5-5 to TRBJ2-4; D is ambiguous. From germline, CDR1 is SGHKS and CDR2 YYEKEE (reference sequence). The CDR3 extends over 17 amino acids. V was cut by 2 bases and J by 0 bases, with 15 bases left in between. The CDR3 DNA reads TGTGCCAGCAGCTTAATAGCAGGAGATCTAGCCAAAAACATTCAGTACTTC. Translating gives CASSLIAGDLAKNIQYF.

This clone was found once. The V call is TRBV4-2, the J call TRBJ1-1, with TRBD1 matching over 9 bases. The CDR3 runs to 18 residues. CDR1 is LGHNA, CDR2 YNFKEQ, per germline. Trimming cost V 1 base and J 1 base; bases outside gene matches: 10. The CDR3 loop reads CASSQGGAWGQGNTEAFF. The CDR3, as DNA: TGTGCCAGCAGCCAAGGGGGCGCCTGGGGACAGGGGAACACTGAAGCTTTCTTT.

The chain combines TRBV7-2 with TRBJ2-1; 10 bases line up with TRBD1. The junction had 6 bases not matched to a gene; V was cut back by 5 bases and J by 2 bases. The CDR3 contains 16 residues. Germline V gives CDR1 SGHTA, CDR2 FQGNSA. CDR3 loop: CASSRDRGLTYNEQFF. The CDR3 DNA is TGTGCCAGCAGCCGAGACAGGGGGCTGACCTACAATGAGCAGTTCTTC. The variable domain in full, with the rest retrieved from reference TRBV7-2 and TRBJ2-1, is GAGVSQSPSNKVTEKGKDVELRCDPISGHTALYWYRQSLGQGLEFLIYFQGNSAPDKSGLPSDRFSAERTGGSVSTLTIQRTQQEDSAVYLCASSRDRGLTYNEQFFGPGTRLTVL.

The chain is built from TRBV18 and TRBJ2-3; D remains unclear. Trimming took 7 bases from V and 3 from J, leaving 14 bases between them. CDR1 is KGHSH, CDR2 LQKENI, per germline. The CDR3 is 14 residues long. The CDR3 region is CASCLSRVTDTQYF. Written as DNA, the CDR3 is TGTGCCAGCTGCCTAAGTCGGGTAACAGATACGCAGTATTTT.

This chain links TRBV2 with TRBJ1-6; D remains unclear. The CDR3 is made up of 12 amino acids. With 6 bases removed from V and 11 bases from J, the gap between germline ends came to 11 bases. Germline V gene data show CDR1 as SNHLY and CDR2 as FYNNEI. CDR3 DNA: TGTGCCAGCAGAGCCTTGGGGACACCCCTCCACTTT. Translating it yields CASRALGTPLHF.

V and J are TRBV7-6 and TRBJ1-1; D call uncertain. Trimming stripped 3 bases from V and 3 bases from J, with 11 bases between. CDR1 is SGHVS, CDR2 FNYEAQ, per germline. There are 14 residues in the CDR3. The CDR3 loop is CASSFGPDDTEAFF. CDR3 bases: TGTGCCAGCAGCTTTGGACCCGACGACACTGAAGCTTTCTTT.

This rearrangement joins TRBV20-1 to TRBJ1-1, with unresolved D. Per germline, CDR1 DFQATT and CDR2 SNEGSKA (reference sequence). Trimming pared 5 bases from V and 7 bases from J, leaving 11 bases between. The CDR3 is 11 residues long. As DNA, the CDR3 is TGCAGTGCTGAGGGATACAGTGAAGCTTTCTTT. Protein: CSAEGYSEAFF.

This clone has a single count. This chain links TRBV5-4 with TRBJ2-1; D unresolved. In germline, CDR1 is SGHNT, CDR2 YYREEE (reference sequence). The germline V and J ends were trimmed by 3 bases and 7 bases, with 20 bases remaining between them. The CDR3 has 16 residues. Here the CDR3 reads CASSSTDRPLGNEQFF. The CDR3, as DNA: TGTGCCAGCAGCTCGACTGACCGCCCGCTGGGGAATGAGCAGTTCTTC.

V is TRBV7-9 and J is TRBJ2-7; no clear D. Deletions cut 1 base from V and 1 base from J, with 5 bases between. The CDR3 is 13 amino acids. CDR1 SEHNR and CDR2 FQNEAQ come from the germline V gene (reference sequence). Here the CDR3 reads CASSLEKSYEQYF. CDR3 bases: TGTGCCAGCAGCTTAGAGAAATCCTACGAGCAGTACTTC.

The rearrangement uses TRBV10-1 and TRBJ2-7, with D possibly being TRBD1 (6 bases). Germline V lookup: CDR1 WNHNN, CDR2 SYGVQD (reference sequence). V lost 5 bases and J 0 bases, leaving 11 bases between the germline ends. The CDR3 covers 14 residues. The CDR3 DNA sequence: TGCGCCAGCAGTCGGTCGGACAGCTCCTACGAGCAGTACTTC. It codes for CASSRSDSSYEQYF.

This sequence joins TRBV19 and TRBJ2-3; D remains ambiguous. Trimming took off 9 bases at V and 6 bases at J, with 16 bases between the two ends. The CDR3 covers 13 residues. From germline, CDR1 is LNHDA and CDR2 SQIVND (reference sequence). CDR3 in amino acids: CASEQRPRDTQYF. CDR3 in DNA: TGTGCCAGCGAACAACGGCCTAGGGATACGCAGTATTTT.

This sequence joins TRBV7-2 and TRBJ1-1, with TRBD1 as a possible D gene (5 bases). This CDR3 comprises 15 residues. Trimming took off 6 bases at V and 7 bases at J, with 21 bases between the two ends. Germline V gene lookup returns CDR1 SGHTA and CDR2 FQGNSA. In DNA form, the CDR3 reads TGTGCCAGCAGGGGGGGAATCTCGAACACCCGTGAAGCTTTCTTT. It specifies CASRGGISNTREAFF. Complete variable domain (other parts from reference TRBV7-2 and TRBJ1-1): GAGVSQSPSNKVTEKGKDVELRCDPISGHTALYWYRQSLGQGLEFLIYFQGNSAPDKSGLPSDRFSAERTGGSVSTLTIQRTQQEDSAVYLCASRGGISNTREAFFGQGTRLTVV.

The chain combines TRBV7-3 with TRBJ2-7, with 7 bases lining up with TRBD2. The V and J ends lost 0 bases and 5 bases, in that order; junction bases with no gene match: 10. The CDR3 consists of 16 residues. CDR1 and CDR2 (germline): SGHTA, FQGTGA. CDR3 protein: CASSLTGASGYNEQYF. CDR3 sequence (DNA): TGTGCCAGCAGCTTAACTGGTGCTAGCGGCTATAACGAGCAGTACTTC.

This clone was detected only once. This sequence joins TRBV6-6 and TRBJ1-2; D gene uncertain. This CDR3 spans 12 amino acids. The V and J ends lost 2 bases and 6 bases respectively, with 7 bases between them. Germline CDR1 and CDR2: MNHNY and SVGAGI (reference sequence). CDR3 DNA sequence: TGTGCCAGCAGTTACAACCGAAATGGCTACACCTTC. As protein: CASSYNRNGYTF.

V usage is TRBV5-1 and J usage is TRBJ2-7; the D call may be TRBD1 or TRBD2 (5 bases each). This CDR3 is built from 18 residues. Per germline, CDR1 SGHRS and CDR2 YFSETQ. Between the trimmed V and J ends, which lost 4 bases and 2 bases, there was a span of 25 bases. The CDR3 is CASSDRAGIVSVPYEQYF. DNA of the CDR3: TGCGCCAGCAGCGATAGGGCAGGGATAGTTAGCGTCCCCTACGAGCAGTACTTC.

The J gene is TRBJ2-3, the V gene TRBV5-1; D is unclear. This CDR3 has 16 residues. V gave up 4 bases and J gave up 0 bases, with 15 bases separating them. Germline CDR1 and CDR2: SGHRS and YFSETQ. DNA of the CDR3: TGCGCCAGCAGCCTACGGACCACCCGAAGCACAGATACGCAGTATTTT. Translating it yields CASSLRTTRSTDTQYF.

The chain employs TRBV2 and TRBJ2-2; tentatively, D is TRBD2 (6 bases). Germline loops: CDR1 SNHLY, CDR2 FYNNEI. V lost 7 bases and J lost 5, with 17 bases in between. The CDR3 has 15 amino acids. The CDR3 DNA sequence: TGTGCCAGCAATCGGGGCCTAGCGAGAACCGGGGAGCTGTTTTTT. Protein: CASNRGLARTGELFF.

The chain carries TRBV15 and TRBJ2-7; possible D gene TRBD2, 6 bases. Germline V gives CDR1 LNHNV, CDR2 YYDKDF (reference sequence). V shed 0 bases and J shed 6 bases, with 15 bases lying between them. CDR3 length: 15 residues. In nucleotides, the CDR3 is TGTGCCACCAGCAGAGACTCTAGCGCACCAGTCGAGCAGTACTTC. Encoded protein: CATSRDSSAPVEQYF.

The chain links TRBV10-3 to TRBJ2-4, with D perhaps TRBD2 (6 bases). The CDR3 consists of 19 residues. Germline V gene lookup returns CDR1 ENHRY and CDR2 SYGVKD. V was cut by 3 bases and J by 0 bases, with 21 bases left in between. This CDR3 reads CAISEFGRISGLAKNIQYF. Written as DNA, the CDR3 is TGTGCCATCAGTGAATTCGGCAGGATTAGCGGTTTAGCCAAAAACATTCAGTACTTC.

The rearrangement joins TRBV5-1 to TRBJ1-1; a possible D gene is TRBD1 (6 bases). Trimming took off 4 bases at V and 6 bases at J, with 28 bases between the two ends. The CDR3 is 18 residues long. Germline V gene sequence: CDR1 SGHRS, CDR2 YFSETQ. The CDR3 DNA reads TGCGCCAGCAGCCCAGCAAGTTCAGGGGTTGGGGTAGAGCCTGAAGCTTTCTTT. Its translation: CASSPASSGVGVEPEAFF.

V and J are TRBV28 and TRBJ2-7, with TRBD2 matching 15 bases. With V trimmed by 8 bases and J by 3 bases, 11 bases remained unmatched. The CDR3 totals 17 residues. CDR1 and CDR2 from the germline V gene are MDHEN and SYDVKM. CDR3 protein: CASGPGTSGRWIYEQYF. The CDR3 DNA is TGTGCCAGCGGACCCGGGACTAGCGGGAGGTGGATCTACGAGCAGTACTTC.